This T cell receptor beta chain was sequenced for a study of blood T cell repertoires in COVID-19. Study information: Spain, Italy and the United States supplied samples that represented acute and convalescent COVID-19. T cells, B-cell-depleted T cells, or PBMCs provided the cDNA or gDNA that served as material.

J was trimmed by 0 bases and V by 7 bases; bases with no gene match: 8. There are 16 residues in the CDR3. The V gene's germline CDR1 is KGHDR and CDR2 SFDVKD. As originally analysed: Amplification with reference gene primers provided the estimates of nucleated cell counts. Assay used: immunoSEQ multiplex PCR; TCRdb lists only in-frame clones, some missing. V and J calls and clone size are copied from that table; D and trimming were computed from the DNA. The repertoire consists of some 89,000 clones, with 60% to 85% occurring once and the leading ten covering around 7%. Input material: peripheral blood. The sequence derives from a man between 70 and 80 years old with acute or convalescent COVID-19. V usage is TRBV24-1 and J usage is TRBJ2-7; 10 bases fit TRBD1. The CDR3 region has the DNA TGTGCCACCAGCCCTTCGGGACAGGGGAACTCCTACGAGCAGTACTTC. Amino acids: CATSPSGQGNSYEQYF.